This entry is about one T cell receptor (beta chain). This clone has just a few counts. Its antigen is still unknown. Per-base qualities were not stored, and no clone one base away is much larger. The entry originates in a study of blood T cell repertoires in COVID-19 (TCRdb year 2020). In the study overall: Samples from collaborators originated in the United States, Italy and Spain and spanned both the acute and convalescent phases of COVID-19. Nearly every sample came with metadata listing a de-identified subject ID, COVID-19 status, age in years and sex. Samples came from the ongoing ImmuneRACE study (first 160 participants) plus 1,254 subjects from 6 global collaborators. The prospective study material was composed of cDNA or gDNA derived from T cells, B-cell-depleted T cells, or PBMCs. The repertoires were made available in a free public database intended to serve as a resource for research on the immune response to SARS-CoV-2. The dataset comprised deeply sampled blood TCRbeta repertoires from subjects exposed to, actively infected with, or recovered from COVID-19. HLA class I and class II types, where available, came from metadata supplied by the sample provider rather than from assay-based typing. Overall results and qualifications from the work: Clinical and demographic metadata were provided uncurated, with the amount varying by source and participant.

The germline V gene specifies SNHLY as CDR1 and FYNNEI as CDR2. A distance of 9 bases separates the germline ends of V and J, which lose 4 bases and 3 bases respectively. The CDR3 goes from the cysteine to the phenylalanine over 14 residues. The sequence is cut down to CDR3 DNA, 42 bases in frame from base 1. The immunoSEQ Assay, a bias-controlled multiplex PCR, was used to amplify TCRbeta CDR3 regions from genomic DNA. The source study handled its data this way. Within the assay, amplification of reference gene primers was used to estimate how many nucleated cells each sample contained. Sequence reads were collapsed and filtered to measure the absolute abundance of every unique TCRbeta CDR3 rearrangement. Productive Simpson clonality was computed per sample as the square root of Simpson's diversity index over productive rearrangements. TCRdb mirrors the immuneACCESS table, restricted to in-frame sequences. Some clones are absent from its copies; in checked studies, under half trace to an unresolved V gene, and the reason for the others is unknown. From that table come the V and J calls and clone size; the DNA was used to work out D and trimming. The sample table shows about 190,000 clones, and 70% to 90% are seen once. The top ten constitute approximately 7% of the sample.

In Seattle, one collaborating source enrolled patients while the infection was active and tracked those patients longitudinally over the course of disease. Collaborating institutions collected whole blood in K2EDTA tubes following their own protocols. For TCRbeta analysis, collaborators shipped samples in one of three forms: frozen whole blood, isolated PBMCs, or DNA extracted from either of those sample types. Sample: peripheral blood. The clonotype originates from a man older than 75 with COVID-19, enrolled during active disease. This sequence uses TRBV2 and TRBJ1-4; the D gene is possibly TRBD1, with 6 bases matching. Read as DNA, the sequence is TGTGCCAGCAGTGCGGACAGCGCTAATGAAAAACTGTTTTTT. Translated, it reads CASSADSANEKLFF.